There are many counts of the clone carrying this T cell receptor (beta chain). Its target is unknown. These data come from a study of Graves' ophthalmopathy and Graves' hyperthyroidism. About the research overall: Peripheral blood was obtained at first diagnosis, ahead of any treatment. Study-wide results and caveats: Most clonotypes expanded in thyroid above 0.001 frequency were present in blood too.

Using RNA transcripts, the TCR beta CDR3 regions were amplified. An opening RT-PCR round employed HTBI primers and preceded a second-round multiplex PCR. TCRdb used MiXCR to reprocess the multiplex PCR reads, holding one entry per CDR3 protein. The table records about 740,000 distinct CDR3 sequences, roughly two fifths of them present only once. The CDR3 contains 15 residues. The germline V gene has CDR1 DFQATT and CDR2 SNEGSKA (reference sequence). V gave up 3 bases and J gave up 0 bases, with 12 bases separating them. Those donors who had ophthalmopathy presented with moderate-to-severe activity, a CAS of ≥3, a NOSPECS of ≥4 and a duration under 3 months. The starting material, 10 ml of fresh peripheral blood, provided the PBMCs.

The chain employs TRBV20-1 and TRBJ1-3; D uncertain. Sequenced material: peripheral blood. The sequence derives from an adult man with Graves' ophthalmopathy. CDR3 protein: CSASPMTSSGNTIYF. CDR3 nucleotides: TGCAGTGCTAGTCCGATGACGAGCTCTGGAAACACCATATATTTT.